The source of this T cell receptor beta chain is a study of control samples from healthy donors and cancer patients (dated by TCRdb to about 2020). This clone has just one count. Its antigen remains undetermined. No much larger clone is present one base from it, and per-base qualities are unavailable. The V end loses 7 bases and the J end loses 6 bases, and a stretch of 15 bases separates them. The CDR3 contains 14 residues, cysteine and phenylalanine counted. This entry keeps only the CDR3 DNA: 42 bases, framed from base 1. CDR1 MNHEY and CDR2 SVGAGI are derived from the germline V gene. The method was the immunoSEQ multiplex PCR assay. Held by TCRdb, this immuneACCESS table contains in-frame sequences only and omits some clones. Under half of the omission traces to an unresolved V gene where checked; the cause of the rest is unknown. For this sample there are some 140,000 clones; roughly 92% appear just once. About 11% of the sample is held by the ten biggest clonotypes.

Sequenced sample: blood. The chain employs TRBV6-5 and TRBJ1-4; the D gene is unclear. This receptor was taken from a man aged 30 to 45 in good health. The nucleotide sequence is TGTGCCAGCAAAGGCGAACTAGTGGATGAAAAACTGTTTTTT. Translated, this gives CASKGELVDEKLFF.